Listed below are T cell receptor beta chains from one sample, sequenced in a study of blood T cell repertoires in COVID-19. The data were produced by immunoSEQ multiplex PCR, yet TCRdb's version contains in-frame clones alone and is incomplete. The sample lists 150,000 to 250,000 clones, around 94% occurring once. Sequencing was performed on peripheral blood. The receptor set was obtained from a young man with COVID-19, enrolled during active disease. Each CDR3 is given with its conserved first and last residue. The order of the fields is clone size, V gene, J gene, D gene, CDR3 DNA, CDR3 protein. A D gene is named only where the DNA matches it firmly. A row's size may be missing; if present it is once, few, many or a size class.

abundance: once; v_gene: TRBV4-1; j_gene: TRBJ2-7; d_gene: TRBD2; CDR3nt: TGCGCCAGCAGCCCGGGACTAGCGGGCGGAACCCCCTACGAGCAGTACTTC; CDR3aa: CASSPGLAGGTPYEQYF
abundance: -; v_gene: TRBV5-5; j_gene: TRBJ2-7; d_gene: -; CDR3nt: TGTGCCAGCAGCCATGGCCCCAGACAGGTAACCGACGAGCAGTACTTC; CDR3aa: CASSHGPRQVTDEQYF
abundance: -; v_gene: TRBV5-1; j_gene: TRBJ2-5; d_gene: TRBD2; CDR3nt: TGCGCCAGCAGCTTGGTTCTAGCGGGGGGCCTTCAACAAGAGACCCAGTACTTC; CDR3aa: CASSLVLAGGLQQETQYF
abundance: once; v_gene: TRBV29-1; j_gene: TRBJ1-2; d_gene: -; CDR3nt: TGCAGCGTTGAAGTGGCAGGGGATAACTATGGCTACACCTTC; CDR3aa: CSVEVAGDNYGYTF
abundance: -; v_gene: TRBV6-5; j_gene: TRBJ2-5; d_gene: -; CDR3nt: TGTGCCAGCAGTTACTCGTGGGGGGAAGAGACCCAGTACTTC; CDR3aa: CASSYSWGEETQYF
abundance: -; v_gene: TRBV6-6; j_gene: TRBJ2-5; d_gene: TRBD1; CDR3nt: TGTGCCACCAAAACAGGGGGCCGAGAGACCCAGTACTTC; CDR3aa: CATKTGGRETQYF
abundance: -; v_gene: TRBV28; j_gene: TRBJ2-7; d_gene: -; CDR3nt: TGTGCCAGCAGCAACGGGTACGGGATCCACGAGCAGTACTTC; CDR3aa: CASSNGYGIHEQYF
abundance: few; v_gene: TRBV6-5; j_gene: TRBJ2-7; d_gene: -; CDR3nt: TGTGCCAGCAGTTACTCGGTTAATGCGATTACCTACGAGCAGTACTTC; CDR3aa: CASSYSVNAITYEQYF
abundance: -; v_gene: TRBV2; j_gene: TRBJ1-1; d_gene: TRBD1; CDR3nt: TGTGCCAGCAGCCCCGAGACAGGGGTAACTGAAGCTTTCTTT; CDR3aa: CASSPETGVTEAFF
abundance: -; v_gene: TRBV11-2; j_gene: TRBJ2-7; d_gene: -; CDR3nt: TGTGCCAGCAGCTTCGGGAGTCCTATCAAGGAGCAGTACTTC; CDR3aa: CASSFGSPIKEQYF
abundance: -; v_gene: TRBV6-5; j_gene: TRBJ2-7; d_gene: TRBD1; CDR3nt: TGTGCCAGCAGTTACGCCGGGACAGGGGTTAAGGAGCAGTACTTC; CDR3aa: CASSYAGTGVKEQYF
abundance: -; v_gene: TRBV5-1; j_gene: TRBJ2-7; d_gene: -; CDR3nt: TGCGCCAGCAGCTTGGAAGGGACTCGACTCTACGAGCAGTACTTC; CDR3aa: CASSLEGTRLYEQYF
abundance: -; v_gene: TRBV9; j_gene: TRBJ2-2; d_gene: TRBD2; CDR3nt: TGTGCCAGCAGCCCAAGGACTAGCGGGGGAGTCGGGGAGCTGTTTTTT; CDR3aa: CASSPRTSGGVGELFF
abundance: -; v_gene: TRBV7-2; j_gene: TRBJ2-2; d_gene: -; CDR3nt: TGTGCCAGCAGCTTAGCGCAAGCTACCACCGGGGAGCTGTTTTTT; CDR3aa: CASSLAQATTGELFF
abundance: -; v_gene: TRBV5-4; j_gene: TRBJ1-6; d_gene: TRBD1; CDR3nt: TGTGCCAGCACAACAGGGGTGGAGATTTCACCCCTCCACTTT; CDR3aa: CASTTGVEISPLHF
abundance: -; v_gene: TRBV28; j_gene: TRBJ1-6; d_gene: -; CDR3nt: TGTGCCAGCAGTAAACAGGGTTTAGTTAATTCACCCCTCCACTTT; CDR3aa: CASSKQGLVNSPLHF
abundance: -; v_gene: TRBV6-1; j_gene: TRBJ1-4; d_gene: -; CDR3nt: TGTGCCAGCAGTGAAGGCCCCAGGAAAAAACTGTTTTTT; CDR3aa: CASSEGPRKKLFF
abundance: once; v_gene: TRBV12-5; j_gene: TRBJ2-1; d_gene: TRBD1; CDR3nt: TGTGCTAGTGGTATAACAGGGGGCTTTATCAATGAGCAGTTCTTC; CDR3aa: CASGITGGFINEQFF
abundance: once; v_gene: TRBV3-1/TRBV3-2; j_gene: TRBJ1-1; d_gene: TRBD1; CDR3nt: TGTGCCAGCAGCTTCCAGGGGGCTGTCCATGCTTTCTTT; CDR3aa: CASSFQGAVHAFF
abundance: -; v_gene: TRBV6-5; j_gene: TRBJ1-1; d_gene: -; CDR3nt: TGTGCCAGCAGGTGGACCGGGGGTGGCACTGAAGCTTTCTTT; CDR3aa: CASRWTGGGTEAFF
abundance: -; v_gene: TRBV5-1; j_gene: TRBJ2-3; d_gene: -; CDR3nt: TGCGCCAGCAGCTTGTTCGGGGGTACGACCACAGATACGCAGTATTTT; CDR3aa: CASSLFGGTTTDTQYF
abundance: -; v_gene: TRBV5-4; j_gene: TRBJ1-6; d_gene: TRBD1; CDR3nt: TGTGCCAGCAGCTCACCGGGACAGGCTCCCGATTCACCCCTCCACTTT; CDR3aa: CASSSPGQAPDSPLHF
abundance: -; v_gene: TRBV7-9; j_gene: TRBJ1-2; d_gene: TRBD1; CDR3nt: TGTGCCAGCAGCCTGACAGGGGCCGGCTACACCTTC; CDR3aa: CASSLTGAGYTF
abundance: once; v_gene: TRBV5-6; j_gene: TRBJ2-2; d_gene: -; CDR3nt: TGTGCCAGCAGCTTCCCGGGTCGTGGCGGGGAGCTGTTTTTT; CDR3aa: CASSFPGRGGELFF
abundance: -; v_gene: TRBV5-1; j_gene: TRBJ2-2; d_gene: TRBD1; CDR3nt: TGCGCCAGCAGCTTGGGACAGGGGGCCACCGGGGAGCTGTTTTTT; CDR3aa: CASSLGQGATGELFF
abundance: -; v_gene: TRBV19; j_gene: TRBJ1-5; d_gene: -; CDR3nt: TGTGCCAGTCGACAGCACAATCAGCCCCAGCATTTT; CDR3aa: CASRQHNQPQHF
abundance: once; v_gene: TRBV7-7; j_gene: TRBJ1-1; d_gene: TRBD1; CDR3nt: TGTGCCAGCAGCCGTACAGGGGTTGAGGACACTGAAGCTTTCTTT; CDR3aa: CASSRTGVEDTEAFF
abundance: -; v_gene: TRBV18; j_gene: TRBJ2-5; d_gene: -; CDR3nt: TGTGCCAGCTCACCAAGGATGAACAGCCAAGAGACCCAGTACTTC; CDR3aa: CASSPRMNSQETQYF
abundance: -; v_gene: TRBV5-1; j_gene: TRBJ2-3; d_gene: TRBD1; CDR3nt: TGCGCCAGCAGCTTGGGTTCCGGGACAGGCACAGATACGCAGTATTTT; CDR3aa: CASSLGSGTGTDTQYF
abundance: -; v_gene: TRBV2; j_gene: TRBJ1-5; d_gene: -; CDR3nt: TGTGCCAGCTCTCAAGACAGAGATAGCAATCAGCCCCAGCATTTT; CDR3aa: CASSQDRDSNQPQHF
abundance: -; v_gene: TRBV4-1; j_gene: TRBJ2-7; d_gene: TRBD1; CDR3nt: TGCGCCAGCAGCCAGTCCGGGACAGGGGACGAGCAGTACTTC; CDR3aa: CASSQSGTGDEQYF
abundance: once; v_gene: TRBV3-1/TRBV3-2; j_gene: TRBJ2-7; d_gene: -; CDR3nt: TGTGCCAGCAGCCAACGGGGTGTCAGGAGCTCCTACGAGCAGTACTTC; CDR3aa: CASSQRGVRSSYEQYF
abundance: -; v_gene: TRBV7-3; j_gene: TRBJ2-5; d_gene: TRBD1; CDR3nt: TGTGCCAGCAGCGCCTACAGGGGAGAGACCCAGTACTTC; CDR3aa: CASSAYRGETQYF
abundance: few; v_gene: TRBV9; j_gene: TRBJ2-3; d_gene: -; CDR3nt: TGTGCCAGCAGCGATAGCGCGGACTCCTCCTTAGATACGCAGTATTTT; CDR3aa: CASSDSADSSLDTQYF
abundance: -; v_gene: TRBV15; j_gene: TRBJ2-1; d_gene: -; CDR3nt: TGTGCCACCAGCAGAAGACTGGAGGTTAATGAGCAGTTCTTC; CDR3aa: CATSRRLEVNEQFF
abundance: -; v_gene: TRBV25-1; j_gene: TRBJ1-1; d_gene: -; CDR3nt: TGTGCCAGCAGTCAGAACATGAACACTGAAGCTTTCTTT; CDR3aa: CASSQNMNTEAFF
abundance: once; v_gene: TRBV7-6; j_gene: TRBJ2-5; d_gene: -; CDR3nt: TGTGCCAGCAGCTTAGGGTCAGGGGCCCTCCCGAAAGAGACCCAGTACTTC; CDR3aa: CASSLGSGALPKETQYF
abundance: -; v_gene: TRBV6-6; j_gene: TRBJ1-5; d_gene: -; CDR3nt: TGTGCCAGTACAGGGACGCGGGAGCAGCCCCAGCATTTT; CDR3aa: CASTGTREQPQHF
abundance: -; v_gene: TRBV28; j_gene: TRBJ1-1; d_gene: -; CDR3nt: TGTGCCAGCTTTCAGAACACTGAAGCTTTCTTT; CDR3aa: CASFQNTEAFF
abundance: -; v_gene: TRBV21-1; j_gene: TRBJ1-1; d_gene: -; CDR3nt: TGTGCCAGCAGCGATTACAGGGTAAGTGGCACTGAAGCTTTCTTT; CDR3aa: CASSDYRVSGTEAFF